This TCR beta chain appears in the sequencing data of a study of T cells expressing NK-cell markers. Overall study context: Serological testing identified seven of the eight sequenced donors as HCMV-seropositive and one as seronegative.

Researchers built TCR beta cDNA using 5'RACE template switching with UMIs. TCRdb reprocessed the 5' RACE reads, keeping one entry per CDR3 protein, no DNA. The sample table includes fewer than 400,000 distinct CDR3 sequences. This CDR3 is 16 amino acids long. Germline-derived CDR1 and CDR2 are DFQATT and SNEGSKA (reference sequence). The V and J genes are TRBV20-1 and TRBJ1-6. This clonotype was sampled from a man aged 18-70 years in good health. Sequencing was performed on blood T cells: a sorted CD56 or NKG2C T cell subset, CD4+ or CD8+ T cells, or bulk PBMC T cells (not recorded which). The CDR3 loop is CSARISGNNYNSPLHF.